A selection of T cell receptor beta chains follows, all from one sample in a study of T cell responses to AZD1222 COVID-19 vaccine. Using immunoSEQ multiplex PCR, the repertoire was profiled, and TCRdb retains in-frame clones only, with some absent. The table has about 150,000 clones, around 90% seen once; the top ten hold 3% to 3.5%. The material sequenced was peripheral blood, taken 28 days after the second AZD1222 dose. The origin of the receptors is an adult who received the AZD1222 COVID-19 vaccine. CDR3s include the opening cysteine and the closing phenylalanine or tryptophan. The order of the fields is J gene, D gene, V gene, clone size, CDR3 DNA, CDR3 protein. A D gene is named only where the DNA matches it firmly. Size is omitted from some rows. Given values are once, few, many or a class for expanded clones.

TRBJ2-3	TRBD2	TRBV4-2	once	TGTGCCAGCAGCCAAGTGGAGCGGGACCGAACAGATACGCAGTATTTT	CASSQVERDRTDTQYF
TRBJ1-4	-	TRBV27	-	TGTGCCACAGGTGGAAAGGGGAGTAATGAAAAACTGTTTTTT	CATGGKGSNEKLFF
TRBJ1-1	-	TRBV11-3	-	TGTGCCAGCAGCCTTCTGGGTTGGACTGAAGCTTTCTTT	CASSLLGWTEAFF
TRBJ2-1	TRBD2	TRBV30	-	TGTGCCTGGAGTGGACTAGCGGACTACAATGAGCAGTTCTTC	CAWSGLADYNEQFF
TRBJ2-2	-	TRBV6-2/TRBV6-3	-	TGTGCCAGCAGTTACTCAGGGCGGAACACCGGGGAGCTGTTTTTT	CASSYSGRNTGELFF
TRBJ2-1	-	TRBV6-5	-	TGTGCCAGCAGTCACTCTGCTGGAGGCGGGGAAGAGCAGTTCTTC	CASSHSAGGGEEQFF
TRBJ1-2	TRBD1	TRBV5-1	-	TGCGCCAGCAGTCCGAGGGGACAGATTTATGGCTACACCTTC	CASSPRGQIYGYTF
TRBJ2-1	TRBD2	TRBV29-1	-	TGCAGCGTTGTAATCCTAGCGGGAGGGCATGAGCAGTTCTTC	CSVVILAGGHEQFF
TRBJ2-1	-	TRBV7-2	-	TGTGCCATGGGGGGGCCCCTATACAATGAGCAGTTCTTC	CAMGGPLYNEQFF
TRBJ2-1	TRBD2	TRBV24-1	-	TGTGCCACCAGTGATCCTGTAGCGGGAGGCTTGAATGAGCAGTTCTTC	CATSDPVAGGLNEQFF
TRBJ1-1	-	TRBV2	-	TGTGCCAGCAGTGAAAGGGTGAGGAACACTGAAGCTTTCTTT	CASSERVRNTEAFF
TRBJ2-2	-	TRBV12-3/TRBV12-4	-	TGTGCCAGCGGGATTAGTACCGGGGAGCTGTTTTTT	CASGISTGELFF
TRBJ1-1	-	TRBV24-1	-	TGTGCCACCAGGGAAGGCGGGATGAACACTGAAGCTTTCTTT	CATREGGMNTEAFF
TRBJ1-2	TRBD1	TRBV24-1	-	TGTGCCACCAGTGCAACAGGGGGCAGCTATGGCTACACCTTC	CATSATGGSYGYTF
TRBJ1-4	-	TRBV5-1	few	TGCGCCAGCAGCCCCTACCTTAATGAAAAACTGTTTTTT	CASSPYLNEKLFF
TRBJ2-2	TRBD2	TRBV2	-	TGTGCCAGCAGTGAAGTGACGGGGGGGCGGACGAACACCGGGGAGCTGTTTTTT	CASSEVTGGRTNTGELFF
TRBJ1-5	-	TRBV19	-	TGTGCCAGTAGTATAAGAGTTCAGCCCCAGCATTTT	CASSIRVQPQHF
TRBJ2-1	-	TRBV7-9	-	TGTGCCAGCAGCCCACGGGCTAATGAGCAGTTCTTC	CASSPRANEQFF
TRBJ2-4	-	TRBV7-8	-	TGTGCCAGCAGCTTAGGACAAGGGGGCAAAAACATTCAGTACTTC	CASSLGQGGKNIQYF
TRBJ1-1	-	TRBV27	-	TGTGCCAGCGCCGCAGGCAGGGCAACGTACACTGAAGCTTTCTTT	CASAAGRATYTEAFF
TRBJ2-1	TRBD2	TRBV7-9	-	TGTGCCAGCAGCTGGGGACTAGCCCTCGATGAGCAGTTCTTC	CASSWGLALDEQFF
TRBJ1-1	-	TRBV25-1	-	TGTGCCAGCAGTGAATGGTACGGGGGGGATACTGAAGCTTTCTTT	CASSEWYGGDTEAFF
TRBJ2-7	-	TRBV27	-	TGTGCCAGCAGTCCATCACCTAGCGCGCAACACTACGAGCAGTACTTC	CASSPSPSAQHYEQYF
TRBJ2-1	TRBD1	TRBV5-1	-	TGCGCCAGCAGCTCACCGGGACAGGGGTATGCCTACAATGAGCAGTTCTTC	CASSSPGQGYAYNEQFF
TRBJ2-7	-	TRBV12-3/TRBV12-4	-	TGTGCCAGCACAGGGGCCTCAGCCTACGAGCAGTACTTC	CASTGASAYEQYF
TRBJ1-4	-	TRBV6-5	-	TGTGCCAGCAGGGGGGGTCAGGGTAATGAAAAACTGTTTTTT	CASRGGQGNEKLFF
TRBJ1-6	TRBD1	TRBV19	-	TGTGCCAGTAGTATACGTCCCGGGACAGGGAACTCACCCCTCCACTTT	CASSIRPGTGNSPLHF
TRBJ2-4	-	TRBV19	-	TGTGCCAGTAGTATTGGGACTCTTAACATTCAGTACTTC	CASSIGTLNIQYF
TRBJ1-5	-	TRBV7-8	-	TGTGCCAGCAGTGCGACGGGGGGCAACCGCAATCAGCCCCAGCATTTT	CASSATGGNRNQPQHF
TRBJ1-4	TRBD1	TRBV6-5	-	TGTGCCAGCAGTTACTCCTTGCAGGGGGCGAGGGAAAAACTGTTTTTT	CASSYSLQGAREKLFF
TRBJ2-1	-	TRBV6-5	-	TGTGCCAGCAGTCCGGGACTGAATGAGCAGTTCTTC	CASSPGLNEQFF
TRBJ2-7	-	TRBV4-2	few	TGTGCCAGCAGCCAAGAGGGGTCTTACGAGCAGTACTTC	CASSQEGSYEQYF
TRBJ2-1	TRBD2	TRBV13	once	TGTGCCAGCAGCGTATATGGGACTAGTTTGGTCAATGAGCAGTTCTTC	CASSVYGTSLVNEQFF